Below are 10 T cell receptor beta chains sequenced from a single sample in a study of OX40 agonist ivuxolimab in advanced cancers. Some clones are missing from TCRdb's copy, which holds only in-frame ones; the method was immunoSEQ multiplex PCR. The sample records about 60,000 clones, around 86% being singletons. The material sequenced was CD4+ or CD8+ T cells sorted from blood, taken in a trial of the OX40 agonist ivuxolimab. The receptors stem from an adult with an advanced solid tumor such as melanoma, head and neck, liver or kidney cancer.

This clone was picked up a small number of times. This chain uses TRBV7-2 with TRBJ1-2; 8 positions agree with TRBD1. CDR3 length: 14 amino acids. Germline V gives CDR1 SGHTA, CDR2 FQGNSA. Unmatched junction bases numbered 9, after V lost 4 bases and J lost 8 bases. The CDR3 loop reads CASSSDRALKGYTF. CDR3 bases: TGTGCCAGCAGCTCGGACAGGGCTTTGAAGGGCTACACCTTC.

V and J are TRBV5-1 and TRBJ1-2, with 7 bases fitting TRBD1. Unmatched junction bases numbered 4, after V lost 6 bases and J lost 2 bases. The CDR3 runs 13 residues. CDR1 SGHRS and CDR2 YFSETQ come from the germline V gene. CDR3 in DNA: TGCGCCAGCAAGGTAGGGGGCAACTATGGCTACACCTTC. Translated, it gives CASKVGGNYGYTF.

The genes are TRBV5-1 and TRBJ2-1; 7 nucleotides line up with TRBD2. Per the germline V gene, CDR1 is SGHRS and CDR2 is YFSETQ. The CDR3 contains 14 residues. Trimming removed 4 bases from V and 6 bases from J; junction bases left unmatched: 7. The CDR3 coding sequence is TGCGCCAGCAGCGAAGCAGCGGGGTTCAATGAGCAGTTCTTC. Translated: CASSEAAGFNEQFF.

This chain joins TRBV6-5 and TRBJ1-2, with 9 positions matching TRBD1. The CDR3 runs to 13 residues. J lost 8 bases, V lost 5 bases, and 6 bases had no gene match. Germline loops: CDR1 MNHEY, CDR2 SVGAGI. CDR3: CASSQDRGEGYTF. Written as DNA, the CDR3 is TGTGCCAGCAGTCAAGACAGGGGGGAAGGCTACACCTTC.

The J gene is TRBJ2-1, the V gene TRBV5-4; D is possibly TRBD1 or TRBD2 (6 bases each). The CDR3 spans 16 residues. The V gene lost 2 bases and the J gene lost 0 bases, with 12 bases spanning the gap. CDR1 is SGHNT, CDR2 YYREEE, per germline (reference sequence). Here the CDR3 DNA reads TGTGCCAGCAGCTTTGGAGGGGGAACCTCCTACAATGAGCAGTTCTTC. Its translation is CASSFGGGTSYNEQFF.

The gene calls are TRBV9 and TRBJ1-1; D not resolved. The CDR3 extends over 12 amino acids. Trimming left V 4 bases short and J 2 bases short, with 6 bases between. Germline CDR1 is SGDLS and CDR2 is YYNGEE. CDR3 coding DNA: TGTGCCAGCAGCCTTCCCAACACTGAAGCTTTCTTT. Translated: CASSLPNTEAFF.

In this sample, this clone turned up a few times. V usage is TRBV4-1 and J usage is TRBJ1-1, with 8 positions matching TRBD1. The CDR3 length is 16 residues. Germline V lookup: CDR1 MGHRA, CDR2 YSYEKL. The trim removed 1 base at V and 5 bases at J, leaving 9 bases unmatched. The CDR3, as DNA: TGCGCCAGCAGCCAAGCAGGTCGGACAGGGAGGACTGAAGCTTTCTTT. Amino acid sequence: CASSQAGRTGRTEAFF.

J is TRBJ2-7 and V is TRBV7-2; D might be TRBD1 or TRBD2, each matching 5 bases. The CDR3 covers 15 residues. V lost 1 base and J 0 bases, leaving 10 bases between the germline ends. CDR1 is SGHTA, CDR2 FQGNSA, per germline. This CDR3 is CASSLGPGPSYEQYF. The CDR3 bases are TGTGCCAGCAGCTTAGGGCCGGGACCCTCCTACGAGCAGTACTTC.

The J gene is TRBJ1-5, the V gene TRBV5-1; 9 nucleotides agree with TRBD1. Losses at the gene ends were 4 bases for V and 4 bases for J; bases not matched to a gene: 3. Germline V gives CDR1 SGHRS, CDR2 YFSETQ. The CDR3 length is 14 residues. The CDR3 region has the DNA TGCGCCAGCAGCGCGGGACAGGGAAATCAGCCCCAGCATTTT. This gives the protein CASSAGQGNQPQHF.

The gene calls are TRBV7-3 and TRBJ1-4, with unresolved D. Germline V gene data show CDR1 as SGHTA and CDR2 as FQGTGA. V was cut by 2 bases and J by 8 bases, with 21 bases left in between. CDR3 length: 17 amino acids. CDR3 in amino acids: CASSLEFHSPFGEKLFF. CDR3 bases: TGTGCCAGCAGCTTAGAGTTTCACAGTCCTTTCGGAGAAAAACTGTTTTTT.